This note documents a single T cell receptor beta chain sequence. The junction differs from germline at one of its ends, possibly a read error. This sample was taken from a study of blood T cell repertoires in COVID-19. Across the study: Samples came from the United States, Italy and Spain, spanning acute and convalescent COVID-19. Sample material is recorded as cDNA or gDNA derived from T cells, B-cell-depleted T cells, or PBMCs.

Germline V gives CDR1 SGHTA, CDR2 FQGNSA. The CDR3 spans 9 residues. Authors' analysis steps: Using reference gene primer amplification, nucleated cell counts were estimated. The table came from immunoSEQ multiplex PCR; TCRdb's copy has only in-frame clones and leaves some out. V, J and clone size were drawn from that table, and D and trimming were deduced from the DNA. This sample yields some 70,000 clones, of which around 86% are seen a single time; less than 3% belongs to the top ten. The specimen sequenced was peripheral blood. The receptor's source is a man older than 75 with acute or convalescent COVID-19. V is TRBV7-2 and J is TRBJ2-1; D not certain. The CDR3 loop is CASTFEAIF. DNA for the CDR3: TGTGCCAGCACGTTCGAAGCGATCTTC. The whole variable domain, filled in from reference TRBV7-2 and TRBJ2-1, reads GAGVSQSPSNKVTEKGKDVELRCDPISGHTALYWYRQSLGQGLEFLIYFQGNSAPDKSGLPSDRFSAERTGGSVSTLTIQRTQQEDSAVYLCASTFEAIFGPGTRLTVL.